The 25 T cell receptor beta chains below were found in one sample sequenced in a study of blood T cell repertoires in COVID-19. The assay was immunoSEQ multiplex PCR, and TCRdb's table has in-frame clones only and misses some. The data hold about 60,000 clones, with about four fifths observed a single time. The sample was peripheral blood. Source of these receptors: a human donor in a cohort sampled during active COVID-19.

This clone has just one count. This chain uses TRBV2 with TRBJ2-1, with 11 bases lining up with TRBD1. The CDR3 is made up of 13 amino acids. V was pared by 8 bases and J by 9 bases, with 6 bases of the junction left unmatched. Germline CDR1 is SNHLY and CDR2 is FYNNEI. DNA for the CDR3: TGTGCCAGCCCGGGACAGGGGGTTCGTGAGCAGTTCTTC. Encoded protein: CASPGQGVREQFF.

This clone was seen a handful of times. The chain combines TRBV5-5 with TRBJ2-2; D is perhaps TRBD2 (6 bases). Per germline, CDR1 SGHKS and CDR2 YYEKEE (reference sequence). Trimming took off 0 bases at V and 5 bases at J, with 11 bases between the two ends. The CDR3 is 15 residues long. In DNA form, the CDR3 reads TGTGCCAGCAGCTTGGTGCGGGGCGGGACCGGGGAGCTGTTTTTT. It translates to CASSLVRGGTGELFF. The full variable domain, its missing parts supplied by reference TRBV5-5 and TRBJ2-2, is DAGVTQSPTHLIKTRGQQVTLRCSPISGHKSVSWYQQVLGQGPQFIFQYYEKEERGRGNFPDRFSARQFPNYSSELNVNALLLGDSALYLCASSLVRGGTGELFFGEGSRLTVL.

The gene calls are TRBV30 and TRBJ2-3; TRBD2 is a possible D gene (5 bases). CDR3 length: 11 amino acids. The V gene lost 4 bases and the J gene lost 8 bases, with 10 bases spanning the gap. The V gene's germline CDR1 is GTSNPN and CDR2 SVGIG (reference sequence). The CDR3 sequence is CAWTGRGTQYF. Here the CDR3 DNA reads TGTGCCTGGACAGGCCGGGGTACGCAGTATTTT.

This chain connects TRBV5-1 to TRBJ2-1, with a possible D match to TRBD2 (6 bases). Germline CDR1 is SGHRS and CDR2 is YFSETQ. V lost 5 bases to trimming and J lost 5 bases, with 11 bases between them. The CDR3 loop spans 13 amino acids. For the CDR3, the DNA is TGCGCCAGCAGTTCGGGAGCCGACAATGAGCAGTTCTTC. Its translation: CASSSGADNEQFF.

This clone was seen only once. The gene calls are TRBV27 and TRBJ2-4; D not resolved. CDR1 and CDR2 from the germline V gene are MNHEY and SMNVEV (reference sequence). This CDR3 contains 12 residues. V was pared by 4 bases and J by 3 bases, with 4 bases between. CDR3 DNA: TGTGCCAGCAGTTCGAGCAAAAACATTCAGTACTTC. It is translated as CASSSSKNIQYF.

The V gene is TRBV5-1, the J gene TRBJ2-5; tentatively, D is TRBD1 (7 bases). The CDR3 covers 14 residues. Germline V gene data show CDR1 as SGHRS and CDR2 as YFSETQ. V shed 4 bases and J shed 2 bases, with 12 bases lying between them. The CDR3 region has the DNA TGCGCCAGCAGCGCAGGGGGGAGTCAAGAGACCCAGTACTTC. Amino acids: CASSAGGSQETQYF.

J is TRBJ2-3 and V is TRBV28; 8 bases agree with TRBD1. Germline CDR1 is MDHEN and CDR2 is SYDVKM. The CDR3 totals 15 residues. V trimming: 5 bases; J trimming: 3 bases; junction bases outside the gene matches: 7. This chain's CDR3 is CASSTPGQATDTQYF. The CDR3 DNA follows: TGTGCCAGCAGTACCCCGGGACAGGCAACAGATACGCAGTATTTT.

V usage is TRBV7-9 and J usage is TRBJ2-5; TRBD1 matches 8 bases. Germline V gives CDR1 SEHNR, CDR2 FQNEAQ (reference sequence). The trim removed 5 bases at V and 5 bases at J, leaving 7 bases unmatched. The CDR3 sequence is 14 residues long. The CDR3 loop is CASSRTGGEETQYF. CDR3 sequence (DNA): TGTGCCAGCAGCCGAACAGGGGGAGAGGAGACCCAGTACTTC.

The chain carries TRBV7-9 and TRBJ1-1; TRBD1 matches at 10 bases. CDR1 and CDR2 (germline): SEHNR, FQNEAQ (reference sequence). V shed 5 bases and J 0 bases; nucleotides not matched to a gene: 12. This CDR3 is 18 amino acids long. CDR3 protein: CASSPAAGQGTMNTEAFF. CDR3 bases: TGTGCCAGCAGCCCAGCTGCGGGACAGGGGACAATGAACACTGAAGCTTTCTTT.

V usage is TRBV5-6 and J usage is TRBJ1-2; possible D gene TRBD1, 5 bases. This CDR3 comprises 16 residues. Germline values: CDR1 SGHDT, CDR2 YYEEEE. V lost 0 bases, J lost 1 base, and 13 bases lay in between. The CDR3 DNA sequence: TGTGCCAGCAGCTTGGTTTCAGGGTCACATAACTATGGCTACACCTTC. This sequence encodes CASSLVSGSHNYGYTF.

The chain links TRBV7-9 to TRBJ2-3, with 10 positions matching TRBD2. V lost 2 bases to trimming and J lost 6 bases; unmatched junction nucleotides: 5. CDR3 length: 15 amino acids. CDR1 SEHNR and CDR2 FQNEAQ come from the germline V gene (reference sequence). This CDR3 is CASSLQAGGRDTQYF. For the CDR3, the DNA is TGTGCCAGCAGCTTACAAGCGGGAGGGCGGGATACGCAGTATTTT.

The chain combines TRBV5-1 with TRBJ2-5; maybe TRBD1 (5 bases). The CDR3 consists of 15 residues. Germline assignment: CDR1 SGHRS and CDR2 YFSETQ. V gave up 0 bases and J gave up 5 bases, with 14 bases separating them. CDR3 sequence (DNA): TGCGCCAGCAGCTTGGGGACGTTGGGGCAGGAGACCCAGTACTTC. Translation: CASSLGTLGQETQYF.

The rearrangement joins TRBV27 to TRBJ2-1; 8 bases are shared with TRBD2. V lost 2 bases to trimming and J lost 5 bases; unmatched junction nucleotides: 5. This CDR3 has 15 amino acids. CDR1 is MNHEY, CDR2 SMNVEV, per germline (reference sequence). The CDR3 loop reads CASSLSGRFDNEQFF. The CDR3 nucleotides are TGTGCCAGCAGTTTAAGCGGGAGATTCGACAATGAGCAGTTCTTC.

The V gene is TRBV7-9, the J gene TRBJ2-1; 9 bases agree with TRBD2. Germline V CDR1 and CDR2: SEHNR, FQNEAQ (reference sequence). The CDR3 is made up of 15 amino acids. J was trimmed by 9 bases and V by 3 bases; bases with no gene match: 9. CDR3 in amino acids: CASSFGGTSHSEQFF. The CDR3, as DNA: TGTGCCAGCAGCTTCGGGGGGACTAGCCACAGTGAGCAGTTCTTC.

The CDR3 reads CAISESIAGYGYTF. The CDR3 DNA follows: TGTGCCATCAGTGAGTCGATCGCCGGTTATGGCTACACCTTC. The V and J genes are TRBV10-3 and TRBJ1-2, with D hard to call. Germline V lookup: CDR1 ENHRY, CDR2 SYGVKD. The ends were cut back, 0 bases at V and 5 bases at J, with 10 bases in the middle. CDR3 length: 14 amino acids.

The chain combines TRBV29-1 with TRBJ2-5, with TRBD1 identical over 7 bases. Germline V gene lookup returns CDR1 SQVTM and CDR2 ANQGSEA. The CDR3 length is 13 residues. V shed 7 bases and J 1 base; nucleotides not matched to a gene: 6. The DNA for the CDR3 is TGCAGCGCCGGGACAGCCTTCCAAGAGACCCAGTACTTC. Translating gives CSAGTAFQETQYF. The entire variable domain, with the rest obtained from reference TRBV29-1 and TRBJ2-5, is as follows: SAVISQKPSRDICQRGTSLTIQCQVDSQVTMMFWYRQQPGQSLTLIATANQGSEATYESGFVIDKFPISRPNLTFSTLTVSNMSPEDSSIYLCSAGTAFQETQYFGPGTRLLVL.

This clone was counted only a few times. J is TRBJ1-2 and V is TRBV7-2; 7 bases line up with TRBD1. Losses at the gene ends were 3 bases for V and 8 bases for J; bases not matched to a gene: 6. The CDR3 covers 13 residues. Germline CDR1 and CDR2: SGHTA and FQGNSA. CDR3 in DNA: TGTGCCAGCAGCTTTTCCACAGGGGACGGCTACACCTTC. Residues: CASSFSTGDGYTF.

This clone was observed a few times. The V call is TRBV5-1, the J call TRBJ2-1, with TRBD2 as a possible D gene (5 bases). The V gene lost 2 bases and the J gene lost 10 bases, with 16 bases spanning the gap. The CDR3 totals 14 residues. Germline values: CDR1 SGHRS, CDR2 YFSETQ. The CDR3 sequence is CASSLHDGVREQFF. The CDR3 DNA follows: TGCGCCAGCAGCTTACACGACGGGGTGCGGGAGCAGTTCTTC.

This clone was counted a single time. The rearrangement uses TRBV28 and TRBJ1-2, with 7 nucleotides matching TRBD1. CDR1 MDHEN and CDR2 SYDVKM come from the germline V gene. J lost 3 bases, V lost 6 bases, and 4 bases had no gene match. The CDR3 runs to 13 residues. The CDR3 is CASRRQGDYGYTF. CDR3 nucleotide sequence: TGTGCCAGCAGGCGACAGGGTGACTATGGCTACACCTTC.

The genes are TRBV11-2 and TRBJ2-7, with a tentative D call TRBD1 (6 bases). V was shortened by 5 bases and J by 1 base, with 9 bases between the two germline ends. The CDR3 has 13 amino acids. The germline CDR1 and CDR2 sequences are SGHAT and FQNNGV. CDR3 residues: CASSIGQSYEQYF. CDR3 DNA: TGTGCCAGCAGCATAGGACAGTCCTACGAGCAGTACTTC.

The V call is TRBV5-1, the J call TRBJ2-1, with D perhaps TRBD1 (6 bases). The CDR3 is 16 amino acids. Trimming removed 1 base from V and 7 bases from J, with 18 bases in between. Germline-derived CDR1 and CDR2 are SGHRS and YFSETQ. The CDR3 here is CASSLLDRSFMNEQFF. DNA for the CDR3: TGCGCCAGCAGCTTGCTTGACAGGAGTTTTATGAATGAGCAGTTCTTC.

The chain joins TRBV14 to TRBJ1-6, with D tentatively TRBD1 (6 bases). The V gene's germline CDR1 is SGHDN and CDR2 FVKESK. The CDR3 runs 16 residues. Trimming took 0 bases from V and 10 from J, leaving 16 bases between them. The CDR3 sequence is CASSQDHWDTGSPLHF. As DNA, the CDR3 is TGTGCCAGCAGCCAAGATCATTGGGACACCGGATCACCCCTCCACTTT.

This clone was observed once. The chain employs TRBV3-1 (or the pseudogene TRBV3-2) and TRBJ2-1, with no clear D. Trimming took 1 base from V and 10 from J, leaving 5 bases between them. Germline CDR1 LGHDT, CDR2 YNNKEL (reference sequence). This CDR3 is built from 11 residues. CDR3 sequence reads: CASSQAREQFF. CDR3 sequence (DNA): TGTGCCAGCAGCCAAGCTAGAGAGCAGTTCTTC.

The rearrangement links TRBV6-5 to TRBJ1-4, with a tentative D call TRBD1 (6 bases). Germline CDR1 is MNHEY and CDR2 is SVGAGI. Deletions cut 6 bases from V and 8 bases from J, with 16 bases between. This CDR3 is 14 amino acids long. CDR3 sequence: CASRTPGEGEKLFF. The CDR3 coding sequence is TGTGCCAGCAGAACCCCAGGGGAAGGGGAAAAACTGTTTTTT.

Only a few counts were recorded for this clone. This sequence joins TRBV7-8 and TRBJ1-5; 7 bases fit TRBD1. J was trimmed by 6 bases and V by 4 bases; bases with no gene match: 9. Germline assignment: CDR1 SGHVS and CDR2 FQNEAQ. This CDR3 is built from 15 residues. The CDR3 DNA is TGTGCCAGCAGCTCCGAGACAGGGTACGCTCAGCCCCAGCATTTT. Its protein product is CASSSETGYAQPQHF.